These 30 T cell receptor beta chains originate from one sample sequenced in a study of breast tumors, draining lymph nodes, adjacent tissues. Using its own MiXCR run on the multiplex PCR reads, TCRdb lists one record per CDR3 protein. The sample includes approximately 230,000 distinct CDR3 sequences, 34% of them seen just once. Samples came from axillary lymph nodes draining the breast cancer. Specimen: axillary lymph node tissue. The receptors were gathered from a female donor with breast cancer. Some clones in this sample may be carry-over from other donors' samples.

This sequence joins TRBV20-1 and TRBJ2-6; a weak D match, TRBD1 (5 bases). The V and J ends lost 3 bases and 4 bases respectively, with 13 bases between them. This CDR3 spans 15 amino acids. The germline V gene has CDR1 DFQATT and CDR2 SNEGSKA (reference sequence). The CDR3 loop reads CSASDQGYGANVLTF. Written as DNA, the CDR3 is TGCAGTGCTAGTGATCAGGGATACGGGGCCAACGTCCTGACTTTC.

With respect to this clonotype: Likely a read error: the CDR3 ends without its conserved phenylalanine or tryptophan. Because the CDR3's place on the DNA is in doubt, the DNA is left out and the CDR3 is given as listed by TCRdb. The V gene is TRBV6-6, the J gene TRBJ1-1; TRBD1, as called in the table, went unchecked against the DNA. CDR1 and CDR2 (germline): MNHNY, SVGAGI (reference sequence). Including both end residues, the CDR3 is 13 amino acids long. The CDR3 here is CASSDSGGVGTYS.

The rearrangement links TRBV2 to TRBJ1-5, with 7 bases identical to TRBD1. This CDR3 is built from 15 residues. Trimming removed 11 bases from V and 3 bases from J; junction bases left unmatched: 13. The V gene's germline CDR1 is SNHLY and CDR2 FYNNEI. CDR3 coding DNA: TGTGCCCGGACGGCGACAGGGACCCTCAATCAGCCCCAGCATTTT. This codes for CARTATGTLNQPQHF.

This clonotype was observed at least ten times. This rearrangement joins TRBV19 to TRBJ2-3, with TRBD2 matching 8 bases. CDR3 length: 16 amino acids. CDR1 and CDR2 (germline): LNHDA, SQIVND (reference sequence). V shed 1 base and J 2 bases; nucleotides not matched to a gene: 5. The CDR3 is CASSIATSGFTDTQYF. CDR3 coding DNA: TGTGCCAGTAGTATAGCCACTAGCGGATTCACAGATACGCAGTATTTT.

This clonotype came up many times. This rearrangement joins TRBV7-6 to TRBJ2-1; a weak D match, TRBD1 (6 bases). CDR3 length: 15 residues. Germline CDR1 reads SGHVS; CDR2 reads FNYEAQ. Between the trimmed V and J ends, which lost 5 bases and 6 bases, there was a span of 17 bases. The CDR3 region is CASSLGRTVSNEQFF. The DNA of the CDR3 is TGTGCCAGCAGCCTCGGCCGGACAGTGTCCAATGAGCAGTTCTTC.

This clonotype was counted between two and nine times. The chain couples TRBV6-1 to TRBJ2-5; D remains unclear. This CDR3 has 12 residues. The germline gives CDR1 MNHNS, CDR2 SASEGT. V shed 5 bases and J shed 2 bases, with 6 bases lying between them. The CDR3 bases are TGTGCCAGCAGTCGGGTACAAGAGACCCAGTACTTC. The encoded protein is CASSRVQETQYF.

This clonotype was counted a few times. V usage is TRBV24-1 and J usage is TRBJ1-2; 9 bases align to TRBD1. Germline V gene lookup returns CDR1 KGHDR and CDR2 SFDVKD. This CDR3 has 14 residues. V lost 4 bases to trimming and J lost 4 bases; unmatched junction nucleotides: 3. The CDR3 region is CATSEYRGLYGYTF. The CDR3 nucleotides are TGTGCCACCAGTGAGTACAGGGGGCTCTATGGCTACACCTTC.

This clonotype was counted ten times or more. The junction departs from germline at one end; a sequencing error may be responsible. The CDR3 DNA sequence: TGTGCCAGTAGTACCGTGGACAGGGGACCCGGGGTCTTC. Protein product: CASSTVDRGPGVF. The chain couples TRBV19 to TRBJ2-1; 9 bases map to TRBD1. Germline-derived CDR1 and CDR2 are LNHDA and SQIVND (reference sequence). CDR3 size: 13 residues.

Ten or more counts support this clonotype. This rearrangement joins TRBV13 to TRBJ1-2; TRBD1 aligns across 10 bases. From germline, CDR1 is PRHDT and CDR2 FYEKMQ (reference sequence). V lost 3 bases, J lost 5 bases, and 3 bases stayed unmatched. The CDR3 is made up of 14 amino acids. CDR3 nucleotides: TGTGCCAGCAGCTTGACAGGGGGCGAGTATGGCTACACCTTC. As protein: CASSLTGGEYGYTF.

For the CDR3, the DNA is TGTGCCAGCAGTTACGGGACTTATCGGGAGACCCAGTACTTC. Translation: CASSYGTYRETQYF. This sequence joins TRBV6-2 or TRBV6-3 and TRBJ2-5, with a tentative D call TRBD2 (6 bases). This CDR3 comprises 14 residues. Trimming pared 2 bases from V and 5 bases from J, leaving 12 bases between. CDR1 and CDR2 (germline): MNHEY, SVGEGT.

The count of this clonotype is one. The chain uses TRBV2 and TRBJ2-7; D ambiguous. CDR1 SNHLY and CDR2 FYNNEI come from the germline V gene. The CDR3 loop spans 9 amino acids. V lost 9 bases and J 5 bases, leaving 5 bases between the germline ends. Written as DNA, the CDR3 is TGTGCCAGGGGTCACGAGCAGTACTTC. Amino acid sequence: CARGHEQYF.

This clonotype occurred a few times. The gene calls are TRBV4-3 and TRBJ2-1; the D is unclear. This CDR3 is built from 14 residues. V was shortened by 0 bases and J by 3 bases, with 6 bases between the two germline ends. Germline values: CDR1 LGHNA, CDR2 YSLEER. CDR3 loop: CASSQESNYNEQFF. The CDR3 DNA follows: TGCGCCAGCAGCCAAGAGTCAAACTACAATGAGCAGTTCTTC.

This clonotype showed up many times. The rearrangement links TRBV5-1 to TRBJ2-1, with D possibly called TRBD1 or TRBD2 (7 bases each). This CDR3 contains 16 residues. The V gene lost 0 bases and the J gene lost 8 bases, with 18 bases spanning the gap. Germline CDR1 and CDR2: SGHRS and YFSETQ. This chain's CDR3 is CASSLGRGGGTDEQFF. The CDR3 DNA sequence: TGCGCCAGCAGCTTGGGCCGGGGAGGGGGCACGGATGAGCAGTTCTTC.

The V and J genes are TRBV7-2 and TRBJ2-7; 10 bases are shared with TRBD2. Germline V lookup: CDR1 SGHTA, CDR2 FQGNSA. V lost 4 bases and J lost 5; bases outside the gene matches: 5. This CDR3 has 14 amino acids. The CDR3 is CASSSSGSYNEQYF. In DNA, the CDR3 is TGTGCCAGCAGCTCTAGCGGGAGTTACAACGAGCAGTACTTC. Using reference TRBV7-2 and TRBJ2-7 for the parts outside the CDR3, the full variable domain is GAGVSQSPSNKVTEKGKDVELRCDPISGHTALYWYRQSLGQGLEFLIYFQGNSAPDKSGLPSDRFSAERTGGSVSTLTIQRTQQEDSAVYLCASSSSGSYNEQYFGPGTRLTVT.

This clonotype was seen at least ten times. The chain is built from TRBV5-1 and TRBJ1-6; D may be TRBD1 (6 bases). V shed 4 bases and J shed 6 bases, with 11 bases lying between them. The CDR3 has 14 residues. Germline lookup yields CDR1 SGHRS and CDR2 YFSETQ. The CDR3 sequence: CASSGGQTNSPLHF. DNA for the CDR3: TGCGCCAGCAGCGGGGGGCAGACTAATTCACCCCTCCACTTT.

J is TRBJ1-1 and V is TRBV12-3 or TRBV12-4; tentative D call: TRBD1 (5 bases). V was shortened by 5 bases and J by 7 bases, with 17 bases between the two germline ends. This CDR3 is built from 14 residues. The CDR3 region has the DNA TGTGCCAGCAGTCGGACAAGGGCCATGGATGAAGCTTTCTTT. Translated: CASSRTRAMDEAFF.

The chain carries TRBV29-1 and TRBJ1-2, with D perhaps matching TRBD1 (6 bases). Trimming pared 7 bases from V and 4 bases from J, leaving 22 bases between. The CDR3 runs to 15 residues. Germline V lookup: CDR1 SQVTM, CDR2 ANQGSEA. Here the CDR3 reads CSASSLGGQFYGYTF. The CDR3 nucleotides are TGCAGCGCCAGCAGCTTGGGGGGGCAGTTCTATGGCTACACCTTC.

This clonotype was detected only a few times. This is likely a read error, given that the CDR3 carries no conserved phenylalanine or tryptophan at its end. It is unclear where the CDR3 begins or ends on the DNA, so no DNA is shown, and the CDR3 is as TCRdb lists it. The V and J genes are TRBV7-2 and TRBJ1-2; TRBD1 is taken as the D call from the table, unchecked against the DNA. The CDR3 is 15 residues long, counting both termini. Germline V lookup: CDR1 SGHTA, CDR2 FQGNSA. The CDR3 reads CASSLALAGGRGYPL.

This chain uses TRBV2 with TRBJ1-2; D call uncertain. Trimming left V 4 bases short and J 4 bases short, with 16 bases between. Germline CDR1 reads SNHLY; CDR2 reads FYNNEI. The CDR3 consists of 15 residues. CDR3 residues: CASSVGGIGSYGYTF. In DNA, the CDR3 is TGTGCCAGCAGTGTCGGAGGGATCGGGAGCTATGGCTACACCTTC.

This clonotype was recorded many times. The gene calls are TRBV10-3 and TRBJ2-3; unclear D gene. CDR3 length: 12 residues. The V and J ends lost 6 bases and 0 bases respectively, with 4 bases between them. Germline CDR1 reads ENHRY; CDR2 reads SYGVKD. CDR3 coding DNA: TGTGCCATCAGAACCAGCACAGATACGCAGTATTTT. Translation: CAIRTSTDTQYF.

V gene TRBV9 combines with J gene TRBJ1-3; D may be TRBD1 (6 bases). CDR1 is SGDLS, CDR2 YYNGEE, per germline. The CDR3 extends over 15 amino acids. The ends were cut back, 2 bases at V and 10 bases at J, with 19 bases in the middle. CDR3 DNA: TGTGCCAGCAGCGTGCCGGGTGGACCGGACAGTACCATATATTTT. It codes for CASSVPGGPDSTIYF.

This clonotype has a count of ten or more. The gene calls are TRBV2 and TRBJ2-7; possibly TRBD2 for D (6 bases). Germline lookup yields CDR1 SNHLY and CDR2 FYNNEI. V was trimmed by 9 bases and J by 3 bases, leaving 18 bases between them. CDR3 length: 14 residues. The CDR3 is CASTYDGTRYEQYF. As DNA, the CDR3 is TGTGCCAGTACCTATGATGGGACTCGCTACGAGCAGTACTTC.

V gene TRBV27 combines with J gene TRBJ2-1; TRBD2 might be the D (5 bases). Germline V lookup: CDR1 MNHEY, CDR2 SMNVEV (reference sequence). Trimming took off 5 bases at V and 2 bases at J, with 16 bases between the two ends. The CDR3 is made up of 16 amino acids. CDR3 loop: CASSPYGEIPYNEQFF. The CDR3 DNA is TGTGCCAGCAGTCCTTATGGGGAGATCCCCTACAATGAGCAGTTCTTC.

There are many counts of this clonotype. V and J are TRBV10-3 and TRBJ2-2; unclear D gene. Germline-derived CDR1 and CDR2 are ENHRY and SYGVKD. Trimming removed 11 bases from V and 6 bases from J, with 16 bases in between. The CDR3 extends over 13 amino acids. In DNA, the CDR3 is TGTGCCTCCCGGGCTTCCTTGGCCGGGGAGCTGTTTTTT. Translating it yields CASRASLAGELFF.

This clonotype was counted only a few times. This chain uses TRBV6-7 with TRBJ2-7, with D possibly matching TRBD1 (6 bases). TRBV6-7 is flagged as an ORF with uncertain function. The CDR3 is made up of 17 amino acids. Trimming took 0 bases from V and 4 from J, leaving 19 bases between them. CDR3 sequence: CASSYSTSRTDSYEQYF. CDR3 in DNA: TGTGCCAGCAGTTACTCGACATCTCGGACAGATTCTTACGAGCAGTACTTC.

In its sample, this clonotype was seen many times. V is TRBV12-3 or TRBV12-4 and J is TRBJ2-5, with no clear D. The CDR3 is made up of 14 amino acids. V was trimmed by 3 bases and J by 5 bases, leaving 13 bases between them. The CDR3 nucleotides read TGTGCCAGCAGTTTGACCTACCCCCAGGAGACCCAGTACTTC. Translation gives CASSLTYPQETQYF.

Regarding this clonotype: It may be a read error: a sequence one base away is much more abundant. The chain joins TRBV11-3 to TRBJ2-6; 12 bases are shared with TRBD1. Per the germline V gene, CDR1 is SGHNT and CDR2 is YENEEA. The V gene end was trimmed by 5 bases and the J gene end by 2 bases; junction bases not matched to a gene: 4. The CDR3 consists of 17 residues. The chain's CDR3 is CASSQGQGAPGANVLTF. In DNA form, the CDR3 reads TGTGCCAGCAGCCAGGGACAGGGGGCTCCTGGGGCCAACGTCCTGACTTTC. The full variable domain, with the rest looked up from reference TRBV11-3 and TRBJ2-6, is EAGVVQSPRYKIIEKKQPVAFWCNPISGHNTLYWYLQNLGQGPELLIRYENEEAVDDSQLPKDRFSAERLKGVDSTLKIQPAELGDSAVYLCASSQGQGAPGANVLTFGAGSRLTVL.

About this clonotype: Just one base apart from a much larger clone, this may be a read error. The V and J genes are TRBV20-1 and TRBJ2-1; tentative D call: TRBD1 (6 bases). CDR3 length equals 14 residues. The germline CDR1 and CDR2 sequences are DFQATT and SNEGSKA (reference sequence). The CDR3 protein is CSARQGSYYTEQFF. The CDR3 nucleotides read TGCAGTGCTAGGCAGGGGTCCTACTACACTGAGCAGTTCTTC.

In the case of this clonotype: Sequence at one end of the junction differs from germline and may be a read error. The chain carries TRBV6-5 and TRBJ2-4, with D hard to call. The CDR3 contains 13 residues. Germline V gene data show CDR1 as MNHEY and CDR2 as SVGAGI. The CDR3: CASSHSSRALQYF. CDR3 DNA: TGTGCCAGCAGTCACTCGAGTAGAGCCCTTCAGTACTTC.

On this clonotype itself: Mismatch with germline at one junction end may stem from a read error. The chain has TRBV30 and TRBJ1-6; 10 bases align to TRBD1. Looked up from germline, CDR1 is GTSNPN and CDR2 is SVGIG (reference sequence). The CDR3 has 14 amino acids. The CDR3 DNA follows: TGTGCCTGGAGGTCGACAGGGGGCCTTTCAGCCCTCCACTTT. Residues: CAWRSTGGLSALHF. The whole variable domain, remainder taken from reference TRBV30 and TRBJ1-6, is SQTIHQWPATLVQPVGSPLSLECTVEGTSNPNLYWYRQAAGRGLQLLFYSVGIGQISSEVPQNLSASRPQDRQFILSSKKLLLSDSGFYLCAWRSTGGLSALHFGNGTRLTVT.